The rows below give T cell receptor beta chains drawn from one sample of a study of T-cell memory formation after mild COVID-19. TCRdb reprocessed the 5' RACE reads with MiXCR, giving one entry per CDR3 protein. Among around 180,000 distinct CDR3 sequences listed, roughly 20% were seen once. The specimen sequenced was PBMCs or a T cell subset sorted from them (not recorded which). All receptors derive from a man between 18 and 29 years old who had mild COVID-19 (a few samples of this study predate the infection). Cell type and time point are not known. CDR3s include the opening cysteine and the closing phenylalanine or tryptophan. A D gene is named only where the DNA matches it firmly. The size entry is marked missing in some rows and otherwise reads once, few, many or a size class.

- | TRBJ1-1 | TRBV12-3/TRBV12-4 | - | TGTGCCAGCAGACAGGGCATTGAAGCTTTCTTT | CASRQGIEAFF
- | TRBJ1-6 | TRBV2 | - | TGTGCCAGCAGTGCCAACGGGGCTTCACCCCTCCACTTT | CASSANGASPLHF
few | TRBJ2-3 | TRBV5-1 | TRBD2 | TGCGCCAGCAGGGCTAGCGGGTTCGCAGATACGCAGTATTTT | CASRASGFADTQYF
once | TRBJ1-3 | TRBV14 | - | TGTGCCAGCAGCCGCCCAGGGAATGGAAACACCATATATTTT | CASSRPGNGNTIYF
many | TRBJ2-5 | TRBV5-1 | TRBD1 | TGCGCCAGCAGCTTGGAGACAGGGCGAGAGACCCAGTACTTC | CASSLETGRETQYF
- | TRBJ1-2 | TRBV20-1 | - | TGCAGTGCTAGAGACCACTATGGCTACACCTTC | CSARDHYGYTF
many | TRBJ1-5 | TRBV7-8 | - | TGTGCCAGCAGCTTAGAGGGAGGGTATCAGCCCCAGCATTTT | CASSLEGGYQPQHF
- | TRBJ2-1 | TRBV11-3 | - | TGTGCCAGCAGCCTGGATCACAATGACAATGAGCAGTTCTTC | CASSLDHNDNEQFF
- | TRBJ2-1 | TRBV20-1 | - | TGCAGTGCTAGCCCCGATCTTTCCGGGGTCTTTAAGCAGTTCTTC | CSASPDLSGVFKQFF
few | TRBJ1-2 | TRBV6-5 | - | TGTGCCAGCAGTTACCGGGCCTTAAACTATGGCTACACCTTC | CASSYRALNYGYTF
- | TRBJ2-3 | TRBV7-2 | TRBD1 | TGTGCCAGCATCCCGGGTAGGGGGCGCTCAGATACGCAGTATTTT | CASIPGRGRSDTQYF
many | TRBJ2-2 | TRBV5-4 | TRBD2 | TGTGCCAGCAGCTTGGTGGGGCGGGGGTCGAACACCGGGGAGCTGTTTTTT | CASSLVGRGSNTGELFF
few | TRBJ2-7 | TRBV18 | - | TGTGCCAGCTCACCACTCAGTGACTCCTACGAGCAGTACTTC | CASSPLSDSYEQYF
few | TRBJ2-5 | TRBV20-1 | TRBD2 | TGCAGTGCCCCCGGGGGGTCTGCCCAAGAGACCCAGTACTTC | CSAPGGSAQETQYF
many | TRBJ1-2 | TRBV4-1 | - | TGCGCCAGCAGCCAAACGTACCCTCAGGTGCTAGTTGGCTATGGCTACACCTTC | CASSQTYPQVLVGYGYTF
- | TRBJ2-3 | TRBV4-3 | TRBD2 | TGCGCCAGCAGCCAAGATCCACTAGCGGGGAGCACAGATACGCAGTATTTT | CASSQDPLAGSTDTQYF
- | TRBJ1-4 | TRBV10-3 | - | TGTGCCATCAGTGGGACAGCCGATAATGAAAAACTGTTTTTT | CAISGTADNEKLFF
- | TRBJ2-1 | TRBV5-1 | TRBD1 | TGCGCCAGCAGCCGCGGACAGGGGGGCAATGAGCAGTTCTTC | CASSRGQGGNEQFF
many | TRBJ1-2 | TRBV5-1 | - | TGCGCCAGCAGCTTGGGGGACGGAAACTATGGCTACACCTTC | CASSLGDGNYGYTF
- | TRBJ2-3 | TRBV7-3 | TRBD2 | TGTGCCAGCAGCCTCCGACTAGCGGATACGCAGTATTTT | CASSLRLADTQYF
few | TRBJ2-1 | TRBV7-6 | - | TGTGCCAGCAGCTCACTAGCGACAGGGGAGCAGTTCTTC | CASSSLATGEQFF
- | TRBJ1-2 | TRBV24-1 | - | TGTGCCACCAGTGACCCACTTGAAGGCTACACCTTC | CATSDPLEGYTF
few | TRBJ2-3 | TRBV6-2/TRBV6-3 | - | TGTGCCAGCAGTTACTCTCGGCAGGGCAGAGATACGCAGTATTTT | CASSYSRQGRDTQYF
- | TRBJ1-2 | TRBV6-4 | - | TGTGCCAGCAGTTATGACGGGATGAGGGGCTACACCTTC | CASSYDGMRGYTF